The present TCR beta chain was sequenced within a study of identical twins. Study outcomes and limitations: Out-of-frame alpha sequences common to twins were enriched for low generation probability.

Using its own MiXCR run on the 5' RACE reads, TCRdb lists one record per CDR3 protein. The sample yields more than 1.5 million distinct CDR3 sequences, less than 40% seen once. Healthy Caucasians supplied all donations. This clonotype appeared many times. Its antigen is unknown. CDR1 is MDHEN, CDR2 SYDVKM, per germline. The CDR3 is 17 amino acids. With 2 bases clipped from V and 5 bases from J, the junction kept 13 bases outside the gene matches. The chain recombines TRBV28 with TRBJ2-3; TRBD2 matches 7 bases. Sample: cord blood. The receptor was derived from a newborn girl in good health. The CDR3 DNA is TGTGCCAGCAGTTTACGTTTTGGTGAGGGAGGGGAAGATACGCAGTATTTT. Encoded protein: CASSLRFGEGGEDTQYF.